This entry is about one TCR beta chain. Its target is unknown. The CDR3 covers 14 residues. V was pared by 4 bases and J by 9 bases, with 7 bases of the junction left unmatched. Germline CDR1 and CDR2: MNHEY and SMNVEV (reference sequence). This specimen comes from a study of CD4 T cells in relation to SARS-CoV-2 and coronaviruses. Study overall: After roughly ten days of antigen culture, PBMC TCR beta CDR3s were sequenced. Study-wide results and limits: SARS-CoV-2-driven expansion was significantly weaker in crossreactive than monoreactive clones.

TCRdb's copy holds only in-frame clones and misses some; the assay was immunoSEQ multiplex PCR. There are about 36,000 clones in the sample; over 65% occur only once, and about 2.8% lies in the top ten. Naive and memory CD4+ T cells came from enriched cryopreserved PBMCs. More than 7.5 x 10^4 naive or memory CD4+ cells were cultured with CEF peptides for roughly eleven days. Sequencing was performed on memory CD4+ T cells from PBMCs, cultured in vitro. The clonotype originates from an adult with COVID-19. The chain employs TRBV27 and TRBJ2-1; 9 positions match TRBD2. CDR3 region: CASSSLAGVVEQFF. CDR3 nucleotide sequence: TGTGCCAGCAGTTCCTTAGCGGGAGTGGTTGAGCAGTTCTTC.